This T cell receptor (beta chain) is from a study of T cell repertoires in aging, cancer and after chemotherapy. Study overall: Six age groups, ranging from 30 or younger to 70 or older, included the donors. Findings and caveats of the study: In healthy donors, age-related TCR diversity loss mainly reflected lost richness.

Multiplex touch-down PCR with TRB-A/B primers amplified rearranged V-D-J TRB sequences. TCRdb itself ran the multiplex PCR reads through MiXCR, one entry per CDR3 protein. Of roughly 3,100 distinct CDR3 sequences in the sample, roughly 20% were seen once. Germline CDR1 and CDR2: SEHNR and FQNEAQ (reference sequence). This CDR3 is 12 amino acids long. Amplification of TCR beta used genomic DNA extracted from peripheral blood. With regard to this clonotype: What it recognizes is unknown. Sequence at one end of the junction differs from germline and may be a read error.

The TCR originated in a human donor with a solid tumor. J is TRBJ1-5 and V is TRBV7-9; D is unclear. Input material: blood. The CDR3 spells CASSLGSQHQHF. In DNA, the CDR3 is TGTGCCAGCAGCTTAGGATCTCAGCACCAGCATTTT.